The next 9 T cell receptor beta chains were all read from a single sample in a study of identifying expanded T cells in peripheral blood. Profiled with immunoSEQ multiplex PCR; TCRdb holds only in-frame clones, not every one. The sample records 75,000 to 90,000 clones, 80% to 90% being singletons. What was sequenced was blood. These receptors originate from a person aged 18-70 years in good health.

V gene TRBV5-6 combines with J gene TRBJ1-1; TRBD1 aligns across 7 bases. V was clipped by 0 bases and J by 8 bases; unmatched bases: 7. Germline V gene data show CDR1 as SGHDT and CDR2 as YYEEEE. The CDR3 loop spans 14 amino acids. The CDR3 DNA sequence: TGTGCCAGCAGCTTGGCCACAGGGGCGGCAGAAGCTTTCTTT. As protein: CASSLATGAAEAFF.

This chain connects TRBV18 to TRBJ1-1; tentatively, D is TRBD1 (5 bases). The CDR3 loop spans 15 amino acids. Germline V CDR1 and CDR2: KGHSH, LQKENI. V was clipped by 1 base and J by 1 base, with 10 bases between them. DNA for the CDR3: TGTGCCAGCTCACCACGGGGGGAGCGGAACACTGAAGCTTTCTTT. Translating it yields CASSPRGERNTEAFF.

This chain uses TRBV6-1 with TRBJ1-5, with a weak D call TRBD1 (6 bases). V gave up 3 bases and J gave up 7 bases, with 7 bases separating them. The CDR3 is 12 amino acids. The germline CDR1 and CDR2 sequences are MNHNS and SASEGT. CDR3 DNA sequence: TGTGCCAGCAGTGACGGGGGCCAGCCCCAGCATTTT. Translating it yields CASSDGGQPQHF.

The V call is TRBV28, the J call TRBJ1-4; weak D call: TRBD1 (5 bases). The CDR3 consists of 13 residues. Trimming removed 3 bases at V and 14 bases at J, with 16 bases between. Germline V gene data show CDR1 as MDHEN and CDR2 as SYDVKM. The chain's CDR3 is CASSFSLSGGLFF. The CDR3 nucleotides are TGTGCCAGCAGTTTCAGTCTTTCGGGGGGTCTGTTTTTT.

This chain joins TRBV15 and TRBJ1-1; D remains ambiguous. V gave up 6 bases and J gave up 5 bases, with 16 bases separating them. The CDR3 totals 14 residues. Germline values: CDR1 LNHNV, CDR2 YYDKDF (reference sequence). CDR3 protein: CATRVAPGVTEAFF. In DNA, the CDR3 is TGTGCCACCAGGGTCGCTCCCGGGGTGACTGAAGCTTTCTTT.

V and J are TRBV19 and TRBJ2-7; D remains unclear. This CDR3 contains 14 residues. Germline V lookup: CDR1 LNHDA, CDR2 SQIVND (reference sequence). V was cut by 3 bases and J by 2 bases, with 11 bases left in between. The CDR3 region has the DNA TGTGCCAGTAGTATCCCTAACGGAGCCTACGAGCAGTACTTC. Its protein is CASSIPNGAYEQYF. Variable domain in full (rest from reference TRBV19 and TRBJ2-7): DGGITQSPKYLFRKEGQNVTLSCEQNLNHDAMYWYRQDPGQGLRLIYYSQIVNDFQKGDIAEGYSVSREKKESFPLTVTSAQKNPTAFYLCASSIPNGAYEQYFGPGTRLTVT.

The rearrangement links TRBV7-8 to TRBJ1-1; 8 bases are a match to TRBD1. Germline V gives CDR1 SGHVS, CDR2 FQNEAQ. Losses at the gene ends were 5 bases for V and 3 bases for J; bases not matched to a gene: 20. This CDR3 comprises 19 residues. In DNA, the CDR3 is TGTGCCAGCAGCCCCCGGACAGGGCCACAAACGGGCCTTTACACTGAAGCTTTCTTT. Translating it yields CASSPRTGPQTGLYTEAFF.

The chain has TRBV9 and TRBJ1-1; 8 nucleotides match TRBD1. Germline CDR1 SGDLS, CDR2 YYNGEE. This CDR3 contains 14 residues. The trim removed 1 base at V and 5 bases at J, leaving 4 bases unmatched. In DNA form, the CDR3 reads TGTGCCAGCAGCGTACAGGGGGCCGGGACTGAAGCTTTCTTT. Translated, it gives CASSVQGAGTEAFF.

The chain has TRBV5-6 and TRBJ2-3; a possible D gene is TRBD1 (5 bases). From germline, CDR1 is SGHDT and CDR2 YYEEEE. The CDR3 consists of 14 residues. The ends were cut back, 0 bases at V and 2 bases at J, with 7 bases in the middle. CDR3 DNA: TGTGCCAGCAGCTTGGACAGGAACACAGATACGCAGTATTTT. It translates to CASSLDRNTDTQYF.